This passage covers 21 T cell receptor beta chains from one sample sequenced in a study of cytomegalovirus exposure and HLA in healthy donors. The PCR made use of 60 Vbeta and 13 Jbeta primers. Measured with immunoSEQ multiplex PCR; TCRdb has only the in-frame clones, and not every one. The sample yields fewer than 200,000 clones, roughly 75% seen once. Material for sequencing was PBMCs. The receptors shown here come from a man aged 18 to 35 in good health and CMV-seronegative.

V gene TRBV25-1 combines with J gene TRBJ1-3, with D perhaps matching TRBD1 (6 bases). The ends were cut back, 3 bases at V and 2 bases at J, with 11 bases in the middle. Looked up from germline, CDR1 is MGHDK and CDR2 is SYGVNS. The CDR3 loop spans 15 amino acids. In DNA form, the CDR3 reads TGTGCCAGCAGTGATCGGCAGGGGCCTGGAAACACCATATATTTT. The encoded protein is CASSDRQGPGNTIYF.

V usage is TRBV9 and J usage is TRBJ2-3; 8 positions agree with TRBD2. The CDR3 runs to 15 residues. Germline assignment: CDR1 SGDLS and CDR2 YYNGEE. The trim removed 0 bases at V and 6 bases at J, leaving 6 bases unmatched. For the CDR3, the DNA is TGTGCCAGCAGCGTAGTAGCGGGACTTGGGGATACGCAGTATTTT. Translating it yields CASSVVAGLGDTQYF.

V and J are TRBV5-1 and TRBJ2-7; 11 nucleotides line up with TRBD2. CDR1 and CDR2 from the germline V gene are SGHRS and YFSETQ. The CDR3 extends over 14 amino acids. J lost 11 bases, V lost 4 bases, and 11 bases had no gene match. The CDR3 spells CASSQGLADSVKYF. CDR3 bases: TGCGCCAGCAGCCAGGGACTAGCGGATAGTGTGAAGTACTTC.

The rearrangement uses TRBV19 and TRBJ1-5; D gene unclear. V lost 7 bases to trimming and J lost 5 bases, with 21 bases between them. CDR1 is LNHDA, CDR2 SQIVND, per germline (reference sequence). This CDR3 spans 16 amino acids. The CDR3 loop is CASTLLEEGLDQPQHF. Here the CDR3 DNA reads TGTGCCAGTACTCTCTTGGAGGAGGGCTTGGATCAGCCCCAGCATTTT.

This clone was observed a few times. The gene calls are TRBV6-1 and TRBJ1-2, with 10 nucleotides matching TRBD1. The V and J ends lost 6 bases and 3 bases, in that order; junction bases with no gene match: 4. CDR1 is MNHNS, CDR2 SASEGT, per germline. CDR3 length equals 14 residues. The CDR3 reads CASRRDRGDYGYTF. CDR3 nucleotides: TGTGCCAGCAGACGGGACAGGGGAGACTATGGCTACACCTTC.

This chain links TRBV27 with TRBJ2-1, with 11 bases identical to TRBD2. The CDR3 sequence is 15 residues long. Germline assignment: CDR1 MNHEY and CDR2 SMNVEV (reference sequence). J was trimmed by 9 bases and V by 3 bases; bases with no gene match: 7. The CDR3 region has the DNA TGTGCCAGCAGTTTTTCCACTAGCGGGAGCGGTGAGCAGTTCTTC. Protein sequence: CASSFSTSGSGEQFF.

The V gene is TRBV5-6, the J gene TRBJ1-4; TRBD1 matches at 10 bases. CDR1 and CDR2 from the germline V gene are SGHDT and YYEEEE. The CDR3 is made up of 14 amino acids. Unmatched junction bases numbered 3, after V lost 3 bases and J lost 7 bases. The CDR3, as DNA: TGTGCCAGCAGCTCCGGGACAGGGGTTGAAAAACTGTTTTTT. Its translation: CASSSGTGVEKLFF.

The chain uses TRBV7-9 and TRBJ2-3; 8 nucleotides agree with TRBD2. Trimming took 3 bases from V and 2 from J; bases not matched to a gene: 4. The CDR3 has 15 amino acids. The germline V gene encodes CDR1 SEHNR and CDR2 FQNEAQ (reference sequence). The CDR3 nucleotides read TGTGCCAGCAGCTTCCGCGGGAGGAACACAGATACGCAGTATTTT. Protein product: CASSFRGRNTDTQYF. Full variable domain (outside the CDR3, taken from reference TRBV7-9 and TRBJ2-3): DTGVSQNPRHKITKRGQNVTFRCDPISEHNRLYWYRQTLGQGPEFLTYFQNEAQLEKSRLLSDRFSAERPKGSFSTLEIQRTEQGDSAMYLCASSFRGRNTDTQYFGPGTRLTVL.

The CDR3 here is CASSRSGRAPSETQYF. As DNA, the CDR3 is TGTGCCAGCAGCCGTAGCGGGAGGGCCCCCAGCGAGACCCAGTACTTC. The rearrangement uses TRBV11-3 and TRBJ2-5, with 11 bases aligning to TRBD2. Germline assignment: CDR1 SGHNT and CDR2 YENEEA. V lost 5 bases to trimming and J lost 5 bases; unmatched junction nucleotides: 10. The length of the CDR3 is 16 residues. The whole variable domain, filled in from reference TRBV11-3 and TRBJ2-5, reads EAGVVQSPRYKIIEKKQPVAFWCNPISGHNTLYWYLQNLGQGPELLIRYENEEAVDDSQLPKDRFSAERLKGVDSTLKIQPAELGDSAVYLCASSRSGRAPSETQYFGPGTRLLVL.

This chain links TRBV7-2 with TRBJ1-5, with a possible D match to TRBD1 (6 bases). The CDR3 runs to 15 residues. V was shortened by 3 bases and J by 6 bases, with 15 bases between the two germline ends. The V gene's germline CDR1 is SGHTA and CDR2 FQGNSA. The DNA for the CDR3 is TGTGCCAGCAGCTTGGAAACAGGGTTAGGTCAGCCCCAGCATTTT. It codes for CASSLETGLGQPQHF.

The J gene is TRBJ1-2, the V gene TRBV9; 8 bases map to TRBD1. Trimming cost V 4 bases and J 7 bases; bases outside gene matches: 12. The CDR3 sequence is 15 residues long. In germline, CDR1 is SGDLS, CDR2 YYNGEE. CDR3 amino acids: CASSSPRTGSFGYTF. CDR3 bases: TGTGCCAGCAGCTCCCCCCGGACAGGGTCCTTTGGCTACACCTTC.

Comment on this clone: Other DNA sequences in this sample translate to the same CDR3. CDR3 residues: CASSLGGGAGDTEAFF. The CDR3 region has the DNA TGCGCCAGCAGCTTGGGGGGAGGGGCCGGGGACACTGAAGCTTTCTTT. The V gene is TRBV5-1, the J gene TRBJ1-1; maybe TRBD1 (5 bases). Trimming shortened V by 0 bases and J by 3 bases, and 15 bases separated the two germline ends. This CDR3 contains 16 residues. The germline gives CDR1 SGHRS, CDR2 YFSETQ. Using reference TRBV5-1 and TRBJ1-1 for the parts outside the CDR3, the full variable domain is KAGVTQTPRYLIKTRGQQVTLSCSPISGHRSVSWYQQTPGQGLQFLFEYFSETQRNKGNFPGRFSGRQFSNSRSEMNVSTLELGDSALYLCASSLGGGAGDTEAFFGQGTRLTVV.

V usage is TRBV5-1 and J usage is TRBJ1-1; TRBD1 is a possible D gene (5 bases). Trimming removed 2 bases at V and 7 bases at J, with 6 bases between. There are 11 residues in the CDR3. Germline V gives CDR1 SGHRS, CDR2 YFSETQ. The CDR3 is CASSLGVEAFF. For the CDR3, the DNA is TGCGCCAGCAGCTTAGGGGTTGAAGCTTTCTTT.

The V gene is TRBV10-3, the J gene TRBJ2-7, with TRBD2 matching 8 bases. With V trimmed by 2 bases and J by 3 bases, 6 bases remained unmatched. The V gene's germline CDR1 is ENHRY and CDR2 SYGVKD. The CDR3 length is 15 residues. The CDR3 protein is CAISELGLVSYEQYF. CDR3 coding DNA: TGTGCCATCAGTGAGCTGGGACTAGTTAGCTACGAGCAGTACTTC.

This chain uses TRBV5-6 with TRBJ2-1; 7 bases are a match to TRBD2. The CDR3 covers 15 residues. Germline trimming cut 5 bases from V and 7 bases from J; bases unmatched to any gene: 12. Germline CDR1 and CDR2: SGHDT and YYEEEE. CDR3 residues: CASSWTSGSVNEQFF. Written as DNA, the CDR3 is TGTGCCAGCAGTTGGACTAGTGGGAGTGTGAATGAGCAGTTCTTC.

The chain employs TRBV6-4 and TRBJ2-1; TRBD2 might be the D (6 bases). Trimming shortened V by 0 bases and J by 0 bases, and 6 bases separated the two germline ends. This CDR3 is built from 15 residues. The V gene's germline CDR1 is MRHNA and CDR2 SNTAGT. The CDR3, as DNA: TGTGCCAGCAGTGACTCAGCGGGCTCCTACAATGAGCAGTTCTTC. Translation gives CASSDSAGSYNEQFF.

The chain couples TRBV9 to TRBJ2-5; 9 positions match TRBD1. The J call could be wrong; TRBJ2-7 is a better fit for the DNA end. CDR3 length equals 16 residues. Germline lookup yields CDR1 SGDLS and CDR2 YYNGEE. DNA for the CDR3: TGTGCCAGCAGCCCCGCCTCGGGACAGGGAGGGTCCGAGCAGTACTTC. This translates into CASSPASGQGGSEQYF.

CDR3 nucleotide sequence: TGTGCCACGCGGGACAGGGGCGGCTATGGCTACACCTTC. Translated: CATRDRGGYGYTF. This chain uses TRBV15 with TRBJ1-2, with 10 bases lining up with TRBD1. V shed 9 bases, J shed 4 bases, and the junction held 5 bases outside the gene matches. The CDR3 runs to 13 residues. CDR1 and CDR2 (germline): LNHNV, YYDKDF (reference sequence).

This clone was observed a few times. The chain recombines TRBV11-2 with TRBJ2-1; D unresolved. V lost 5 bases, J lost 2 bases, and 10 bases lay in between. The CDR3 is 14 amino acids. From germline, CDR1 is SGHAT and CDR2 FQNNGV. The CDR3 sequence is CASSPPSAYNEQFF. CDR3 in DNA: TGTGCCAGCAGCCCCCCGAGTGCCTACAATGAGCAGTTCTTC.

This chain links TRBV10-3 with TRBJ1-1; D is unresolved. Germline V lookup: CDR1 ENHRY, CDR2 SYGVKD. This CDR3 spans 13 amino acids. Trimming left V 2 bases short and J 7 bases short, with 11 bases between. The CDR3 DNA is TGTGCCATCAGTGAGGGTAGTCCTCATGAAGCTTTCTTT. It yields the protein CAISEGSPHEAFF.

The V and J genes are TRBV7-8 and TRBJ1-5; TRBD1 matches at 7 bases. The CDR3 covers 16 residues. The ends lost 5 bases at V and 5 bases at J; junction bases unmatched: 12. Germline loops: CDR1 SGHVS, CDR2 FQNEAQ. The CDR3 region is CASSRGRTGGDQPQHF. The CDR3 DNA sequence: TGTGCCAGCAGCCGGGGGAGGACAGGCGGCGATCAGCCCCAGCATTTT.